What follows are 27 T cell receptor beta chains derived from one specimen sequenced in a study of identifying expanded T cells in peripheral blood. Sequencing used immunoSEQ multiplex PCR; TCRdb keeps in-frame clones, though not all of them. Among about 90,000 clones listed, approximately 86% were seen once. Sequenced material: blood. These receptors were obtained from a person aged 18-69 years in good health.

V usage is TRBV9 and J usage is TRBJ2-3; D is unclear. The CDR3 loop spans 15 amino acids. CDR1 SGDLS and CDR2 YYNGEE come from the germline V gene. V was trimmed by 4 bases and J by 2 bases, leaving 14 bases between them. The CDR3 bases are TGTGCCAGCAGCCCCGAAAGTAGAACCACAGATACGCAGTATTTT. Protein sequence: CASSPESRTTDTQYF.

The chain is built from TRBV19 and TRBJ1-1; D ambiguous. There are 13 residues in the CDR3. Germline CDR1 LNHDA, CDR2 SQIVND (reference sequence). Trimming cost V 10 bases and J 0 bases, with 12 bases left between them. The CDR3 region has the DNA TGTGCCACCGCGTCATCCGTGAACACTGAAGCTTTCTTT. Translated, it gives CATASSVNTEAFF. Combining the CDR3 with reference TRBV19 and TRBJ1-1 gives the whole variable domain DGGITQSPKYLFRKEGQNVTLSCEQNLNHDAMYWYRQDPGQGLRLIYYSQIVNDFQKGDIAEGYSVSREKKESFPLTVTSAQKNPTAFYLCATASSVNTEAFFGQGTRLTVV.

V usage is TRBV6-1 and J usage is TRBJ2-3, with D unclear. The CDR3 length is 12 residues. V dropped 1 base and J dropped 8 bases, with 7 bases sitting between them. From germline, CDR1 is MNHNS and CDR2 SASEGT. Here the CDR3 reads CASSEGLGTQYF. In DNA, the CDR3 is TGTGCCAGCAGTGAAGGATTGGGTACGCAGTATTTT.

This sequence joins TRBV5-1 and TRBJ2-7; D unresolved. CDR3 length: 13 amino acids. V lost 0 bases, J lost 3 bases, and 7 bases lay in between. Germline CDR1 is SGHRS and CDR2 is YFSETQ. CDR3 amino acids: CASSLAVDYEQYF. The CDR3 DNA reads as TGCGCCAGCAGCTTGGCGGTCGACTACGAGCAGTACTTC. The whole variable domain, filled in from reference TRBV5-1 and TRBJ2-7, reads KAGVTQTPRYLIKTRGQQVTLSCSPISGHRSVSWYQQTPGQGLQFLFEYFSETQRNKGNFPGRFSGRQFSNSRSEMNVSTLELGDSALYLCASSLAVDYEQYFGPGTRLTVT.

V usage is TRBV7-2 and J usage is TRBJ1-5; tentatively, D is TRBD1 (6 bases). Trimming left V 5 bases short and J 3 bases short, with 20 bases between. The germline CDR1 and CDR2 sequences are SGHTA and FQGNSA. This CDR3 comprises 17 residues. Here the CDR3 reads CASSLRGGPDSNQPQHF. The CDR3 DNA sequence: TGTGCCAGCAGCCTTCGTGGGGGCCCTGATTCCAATCAGCCCCAGCATTTT.

This clone was found a few times. The CDR3, as DNA: TGTGCCTGGAGTGGACAGCGCAACACTGAAGCTTTCTTT. It translates to CAWSGQRNTEAFF. The gene calls are TRBV30 and TRBJ1-1, with D tentatively TRBD1 (5 bases). This CDR3 has 13 amino acids. Germline CDR1 reads GTSNPN; CDR2 reads SVGIG (reference sequence). V was trimmed by 1 base and J by 2 bases, leaving 8 bases between them.

This rearrangement joins TRBV5-1 to TRBJ2-3, with no clear D. The V end lost 0 bases, the J end lost 1 base, and 6 bases lay between the germline ends. The CDR3 runs to 14 residues. Germline V gives CDR1 SGHRS, CDR2 YFSETQ. This chain's CDR3 is CASSLGGGTDTQYF. The CDR3 DNA sequence: TGCGCCAGCAGCTTGGGCGGCGGCACAGATACGCAGTATTTT.

The chain is built from TRBV5-5 and TRBJ1-2; D may be TRBD1 (5 bases). This CDR3 has 16 amino acids. The germline V and J ends were trimmed by 3 bases and 0 bases, with 15 bases remaining between them. Germline lookup yields CDR1 SGHKS and CDR2 YYEKEE (reference sequence). The CDR3 region is CASSYGRGLANYGYTF. The CDR3 region has the DNA TGTGCCAGCAGCTATGGGAGGGGCCTGGCTAACTATGGCTACACCTTC. Complete variable domain (other parts from reference TRBV5-5 and TRBJ1-2): DAGVTQSPTHLIKTRGQQVTLRCSPISGHKSVSWYQQVLGQGPQFIFQYYEKEERGRGNFPDRFSARQFPNYSSELNVNALLLGDSALYLCASSYGRGLANYGYTFGSGTRLTVV.

This chain connects TRBV19 to TRBJ1-3; no definite D call. The length of the CDR3 is 16 residues. V lost 7 bases and J lost 0, with 16 bases in between. Germline CDR1 and CDR2: LNHDA and SQIVND (reference sequence). Written as DNA, the CDR3 is TGTGCCAGTATTACCTCCAGCGCCAGCTCTGGAAACACCATATATTTT. This translates into CASITSSASSGNTIYF.

The chain couples TRBV18 to TRBJ2-7, with D perhaps TRBD1 or TRBD2 (5 bases each). CDR3 length: 15 residues. Germline V lookup: CDR1 KGHSH, CDR2 LQKENI. The V end lost 0 bases, the J end lost 3 bases, and 12 bases lay between the germline ends. The CDR3 coding sequence is TGTGCCAGCTCACCACCGGGACCGCTCCGCTACGAGCAGTACTTC. Its translation is CASSPPGPLRYEQYF.

This chain links TRBV5-1 with TRBJ2-7; D is ambiguous. Deletions cut 1 base from V and 7 bases from J, with 18 bases between. Germline values: CDR1 SGHRS, CDR2 YFSETQ. This CDR3 is 15 amino acids long. The CDR3 DNA reads as TGCGCCAGCAGCTTGAGACCGTCAACCACAGAAGAGCAGTACTTC. Protein product: CASSLRPSTTEEQYF. The complete variable domain, with remaining parts taken from reference TRBV5-1 and TRBJ2-7, reads KAGVTQTPRYLIKTRGQQVTLSCSPISGHRSVSWYQQTPGQGLQFLFEYFSETQRNKGNFPGRFSGRQFSNSRSEMNVSTLELGDSALYLCASSLRPSTTEEQYFGPGTRLTVT.

V and J are TRBV5-1 and TRBJ1-1; weak D call: TRBD1 (6 bases). The CDR3 runs 16 residues. Deletions cut 4 bases from V and 1 base from J, with 17 bases between. CDR1 is SGHRS and CDR2 is YFSETQ in the germline V gene. In nucleotides, the CDR3 is TGCGCCAGCAGCCCCATACAGGGATGGGGGAACACTGAAGCTTTCTTT. Its protein is CASSPIQGWGNTEAFF. Full variable domain (remainder filled in from reference TRBV5-1 and TRBJ1-1): KAGVTQTPRYLIKTRGQQVTLSCSPISGHRSVSWYQQTPGQGLQFLFEYFSETQRNKGNFPGRFSGRQFSNSRSEMNVSTLELGDSALYLCASSPIQGWGNTEAFFGQGTRLTVV.

In its sample, this clone ranks as medium-sized. The chain carries TRBV4-1 and TRBJ1-4; 9 bases agree with TRBD1. The germline gives CDR1 MGHRA, CDR2 YSYEKL. J was trimmed by 8 bases and V by 4 bases; bases with no gene match: 17. The CDR3 consists of 18 residues. This chain's CDR3 is CASSPYRTGASGEEKLFF. As DNA, the CDR3 is TGCGCCAGCAGCCCATACCGGACAGGGGCTAGCGGGGAGGAAAAACTGTTTTTT.

The J gene is TRBJ1-2, the V gene TRBV30, with a possible D match to TRBD1 (5 bases). Per germline, CDR1 GTSNPN and CDR2 SVGIG (reference sequence). The ends were cut back, 8 bases at V and 2 bases at J, with 27 bases in the middle. The CDR3 is 17 amino acids. Here the CDR3 DNA reads TGTGCCAAATCACGGCGGGGTTGGGGCGGGCAGAACTATGGCTACACCTTC. This sequence encodes CAKSRRGWGGQNYGYTF.

The rearrangement uses TRBV4-3 and TRBJ2-2; D call uncertain. There are 15 residues in the CDR3. Trimming stripped 0 bases from V and 11 bases from J, with 16 bases between. Per germline, CDR1 LGHNA and CDR2 YSLEER. CDR3 region: CASSQDPSGEVELFF. The CDR3 DNA sequence: TGCGCCAGCAGCCAAGACCCCAGTGGTGAGGTCGAGCTGTTTTTT.

The V call is TRBV5-4, the J call TRBJ2-5; 7 bases fit TRBD1. Germline V CDR1 and CDR2: SGHNT, YYREEE (reference sequence). V lost 4 bases and J lost 1; bases outside the gene matches: 1. The CDR3 consists of 13 residues. For the CDR3, the DNA is TGTGCCAGCAGCCGGGACAGCCAAGAGACCCAGTACTTC. It specifies CASSRDSQETQYF.

V usage is TRBV7-9 and J usage is TRBJ2-7; the D call may be TRBD1 or TRBD2 (5 bases each). The V end was cut by 5 bases, the J end by 0 bases, with 14 bases between. The germline V gene encodes CDR1 SEHNR and CDR2 FQNEAQ (reference sequence). The CDR3 runs 15 residues. CDR3 protein: CASSPGAEGSYEQYF. The CDR3 coding sequence is TGTGCCAGCAGCCCCGGGGCGGAAGGCTCCTACGAGCAGTACTTC.

The chain links TRBV6-5 to TRBJ1-1; perhaps TRBD1 as D (5 bases). Germline CDR1 is MNHEY and CDR2 is SVGAGI. The CDR3 runs 13 residues. Trimming took off 5 bases at V and 5 bases at J, with 12 bases between the two ends. The CDR3 DNA reads as TGTGCCAGCAGTCCCGGGAGGGGAACTGAAGCTTTCTTT. This encodes CASSPGRGTEAFF.

This clone occurred a few times. This rearrangement joins TRBV19 to TRBJ1-2, with D possibly being TRBD1 (6 bases). Germline CDR1 reads LNHDA; CDR2 reads SQIVND (reference sequence). The CDR3 is 12 amino acids. The V end lost 7 bases, the J end lost 7 bases, and 13 bases lay between the germline ends. In DNA form, the CDR3 reads TGTGCCAGTAAGGTGGGGGGCGCTGGCTACACCTTC. It is translated as CASKVGGAGYTF.

The rearrangement joins TRBV2 to TRBJ1-2, with D unclear. In germline, CDR1 is SNHLY, CDR2 FYNNEI. This CDR3 is 14 amino acids long. Trimming took off 2 bases at V and 0 bases at J, with 7 bases between the two ends. The CDR3 DNA follows: TGTGCCAGCAGTGAACAGGTTTCTAACTATGGCTACACCTTC. Its protein product is CASSEQVSNYGYTF. Supplemented by reference TRBV2 and TRBJ1-2, the full variable domain reads EPEVTQTPSHQVTQMGQEVILRCVPISNHLYFYWYRQILGQKVEFLVSFYNNEISEKSEIFDDQFSVERPDGSNFTLKIRSTKLEDSAMYFCASSEQVSNYGYTFGSGTRLTVV.

The genes are TRBV30 and TRBJ2-1, with D maybe TRBD2 (6 bases). The CDR3 spans 12 residues. Germline lookup yields CDR1 GTSNPN and CDR2 SVGIG (reference sequence). V was pared by 5 bases and J by 7 bases, with 12 bases between. The CDR3 sequence: CAWGAGTNEQFF. The DNA of the CDR3 is TGTGCCTGGGGCGCGGGGACTAATGAGCAGTTCTTC.

The rearrangement links TRBV7-9 to TRBJ2-3, with no clear D. There are 17 residues in the CDR3. V was shortened by 1 base and J by 2 bases, with 16 bases between the two germline ends. Germline loops: CDR1 SEHNR, CDR2 FQNEAQ (reference sequence). CDR3 sequence: CASSLGLALTITDTQYF. The CDR3 DNA follows: TGTGCCAGCAGCTTAGGACTTGCCCTCACCATCACAGATACGCAGTATTTT.

For the CDR3, the DNA is TGTGCCAGCTCACCACGGAATGAGCAGTTCTTC. This gives the protein CASSPRNEQFF. The V gene is TRBV18, the J gene TRBJ2-1; D uncertain. The CDR3 runs to 11 residues. Per germline, CDR1 KGHSH and CDR2 LQKENI. V was clipped by 1 base and J by 7 bases, with 2 bases between them.

The chain uses TRBV29-1 and TRBJ1-2; TRBD1 matches 7 bases. The CDR3 has 13 amino acids. V trimming: 6 bases; J trimming: 7 bases; junction bases outside the gene matches: 11. Germline CDR1 reads SQVTM; CDR2 reads ANQGSEA. CDR3 sequence reads: CSVATGVFRGYTF. The CDR3 DNA sequence: TGCAGCGTCGCCACAGGGGTATTCCGTGGCTACACCTTC.

A note on this clone: A read error may account for a junction end that differs from germline. The rearrangement joins TRBV5-4 to TRBJ1-2, with TRBD1 matching 7 bases. Per the germline V gene, CDR1 is SGHNT and CDR2 is YYREEE (reference sequence). The CDR3 extends over 13 amino acids. The CDR3 DNA sequence: TGTGCCAGCAGCGGGGGTCGGGACAGAAAAAAGGCCTTC. It translates to CASSGGRDRKKAF.

The chain joins TRBV9 to TRBJ2-3; D assignment may be TRBD1 or TRBD2 (5 bases each). Looked up from germline, CDR1 is SGDLS and CDR2 is YYNGEE. Trimming took off 3 bases at V and 11 bases at J, with 10 bases between the two ends. This CDR3 has 11 amino acids. Here the CDR3 reads CASSARGGQYF. CDR3 DNA sequence: TGTGCCAGCAGCGCCCGGGGCGGGCAGTATTTT.

V usage is TRBV27 and J usage is TRBJ2-7; D perhaps matches TRBD2 (7 bases). V was shortened by 4 bases and J by 5 bases, with 21 bases between the two germline ends. The CDR3 runs 16 residues. Looked up from germline, CDR1 is MNHEY and CDR2 is SMNVEV (reference sequence). For the CDR3, the DNA is TGTGCCAGCAGTTCTGGGGGGGCTAGCAGGATCCACGAGCAGTACTTC. Its protein is CASSSGGASRIHEQYF.